This T cell receptor (beta chain) was identified during a study of blood T cell repertoires in COVID-19. In the study overall: Acute and convalescent COVID-19 specimens originated in the United States, Italy and Spain. PBMCs, B-cell-depleted T cells, or T cells provided the cDNA or gDNA that made up the material.

The protocol was immunoSEQ multiplex PCR, while the TCRdb copy is restricted to in-frame clones and leaves out a portion. The data hold more than 75,000 clones, with roughly 87% observed a single time. The CDR3 has 13 amino acids. V was clipped by 2 bases and J by 3 bases, with 5 bases between them. Germline lookup yields CDR1 LNHDA and CDR2 SQIVND (reference sequence). The chain joins TRBV19 to TRBJ1-5; D is unresolved. This sequence was found in a man aged 45-60 years with acute or convalescent COVID-19. The source material was peripheral blood. The CDR3 region is CASSIQANQPQHF. The DNA for the CDR3 is TGTGCCAGTAGTATACAAGCCAATCAGCCCCAGCATTTT.